The sequence of this TCR beta chain was determined in a study of shared clonotypes between healthy human individuals. This table comes from immunoSEQ multiplex PCR, and its TCRdb copy is limited to in-frame clones, with some not included. The sample has 2 million to 2.5 million clones; about 92% are singletons. Germline-derived CDR1 and CDR2 are KGHSH and LQKENI. The CDR3 has 14 amino acids. Deletions cut 3 bases from V and 2 bases from J, with 11 bases between. The chain links TRBV18 to TRBJ2-7, with D perhaps matching TRBD2 (6 bases). The TCR was taken from a man younger than 35 in good health. Some clones in this sample may be carry-over from other donors' samples. Specimen: naive CD4+ T cells from PBMCs. The sample's subset: CD45RA+ positively selected. CDR3 protein: CASSPPGGTYEQYF. CDR3 DNA sequence: TGTGCCAGCTCACCTCCCGGGGGTACCTACGAGCAGTACTTC.